Included here is one T cell receptor beta chain sequence, with context. The sample belongs to a study of blood T cell repertoires in COVID-19. CDR1 is LNHDA, CDR2 SQIVND, per germline (reference sequence). The CDR3 spans 16 residues. V was shortened by 5 bases and J by 0 bases, with 14 bases between the two germline ends. Clones were sequenced by immunoSEQ multiplex PCR, and TCRdb holds only the in-frame ones, with some missing. The data contain 80,000 to 130,000 clones, about 86% of them singletons. The sequence was collected from a woman aged 45-59 years who had recovered from COVID-19. The V call is TRBV19, the J call TRBJ1-5; D may be TRBD1 (5 bases). The sequencing sample was made of PBMCs or T cells enriched from blood (not recorded which). The CDR3 sequence is CASSVIGGRSNQPQHF. CDR3 nucleotide sequence: TGTGCCAGTAGTGTCATCGGGGGACGTAGCAATCAGCCCCAGCATTTT. Supplemented by reference TRBV19 and TRBJ1-5, the full variable domain reads DGGITQSPKYLFRKEGQNVTLSCEQNLNHDAMYWYRQDPGQGLRLIYYSQIVNDFQKGDIAEGYSVSREKKESFPLTVTSAQKNPTAFYLCASSVIGGRSNQPQHFGDGTRLSIL.